The 19 T cell receptor beta chains reported below all come from one sample, sequenced in a study of blood T cell repertoires in COVID-19. The method was immunoSEQ multiplex PCR; TCRdb's version includes in-frame clones alone and lacks a portion of them. Seen here are approximately 500,000 clones, approximately 91% observed once, and the top ten hold roughly 7.3%. The material sequenced was peripheral blood. Receptor source: a woman aged 45 to 65 with COVID-19, enrolled during active disease.

V and J are TRBV5-1 and TRBJ1-1, with 12 bases matching TRBD1. The ends lost 5 bases at V and 5 bases at J; junction bases unmatched: 7. CDR3 length equals 15 residues. Looked up from germline, CDR1 is SGHRS and CDR2 is YFSETQ. DNA of the CDR3: TGCGCCAGCAGTAATAGGGACAGGGGGCCAACTGAAGCTTTCTTT. Translation gives CASSNRDRGPTEAFF.

This sequence joins TRBV19 and TRBJ1-2; D is undetermined. The V gene lost 6 bases and the J gene lost 1 base, with 9 bases spanning the gap. The CDR3 extends over 13 amino acids. Germline V lookup: CDR1 LNHDA, CDR2 SQIVND (reference sequence). The CDR3 nucleotides are TGTGCCAGTAGGGCGGGGAATAACTATGGCTACACCTTC. It yields the protein CASRAGNNYGYTF.

The chain links TRBV29-1 to TRBJ2-5, with D possibly being TRBD1 (6 bases). Looked up from germline, CDR1 is SQVTM and CDR2 is ANQGSEA. The CDR3 contains 14 residues. Between the trimmed V and J ends, which lost 8 bases and 4 bases, there was a span of 20 bases. In DNA form, the CDR3 reads TGCAGCTCCGCCCCCCCCGCAGGGGTAGAGACCCAGTACTTC. As protein: CSSAPPAGVETQYF.

The chain is built from TRBV29-1 and TRBJ1-1; TRBD1 matches 7 bases. The CDR3 is 12 amino acids. Losses at the gene ends were 6 bases for V and 8 bases for J; bases not matched to a gene: 9. Germline V CDR1 and CDR2: SQVTM, ANQGSEA. This CDR3 reads CSVPGQSQEAFF. CDR3 nucleotide sequence: TGCAGCGTGCCGGGACAGTCCCAGGAAGCTTTCTTT.

In nucleotides, the CDR3 is TGTGCCAGCAGCGTTACCCAGGGGCTTTCGGGGGAGCAGTACTTC. Translation: CASSVTQGLSGEQYF. The chain employs TRBV5-6 and TRBJ2-7, with D tentatively TRBD1 (6 bases). Trimming left V 4 bases short and J 7 bases short, with 21 bases between. CDR3 length: 15 residues. Germline V gives CDR1 SGHDT, CDR2 YYEEEE.

V is TRBV6-6 and J is TRBJ2-7; D unresolved. V gave up 0 bases and J gave up 6 bases, with 12 bases separating them. The CDR3 is 14 residues long. Looked up from germline, CDR1 is MNHNY and CDR2 is SVGAGI (reference sequence). In DNA form, the CDR3 reads TGTGCCAGCAGTTACTCGATAGTTTTCGGCGAGCAGTACTTC. Its translation is CASSYSIVFGEQYF.

CDR3 sequence: CASSFQGAGSEAFF. The CDR3 coding sequence is TGCGCCAGCAGCTTTCAGGGTGCGGGGTCTGAAGCTTTCTTT. The rearrangement joins TRBV5-1 to TRBJ1-1; TRBD1 is a possible D gene (5 bases). Trimming removed 2 bases from V and 6 bases from J, with 14 bases in between. The CDR3 loop spans 14 amino acids. CDR1 and CDR2 from the germline V gene are SGHRS and YFSETQ.

This sequence joins TRBV11-2 and TRBJ1-1; D remains unclear. CDR1 and CDR2 from the germline V gene are SGHAT and FQNNGV. The germline V and J ends were trimmed by 3 bases and 1 base, with 9 bases remaining between them. This CDR3 is built from 14 residues. CDR3 sequence (DNA): TGTGCCAGCAGCTTTGCCAGTTCGAACACTGAAGCTTTCTTT. Translated: CASSFASSNTEAFF.

As regards this clone: Within the sample, other DNA sequences also encode this same CDR3. The chain has TRBV5-1 and TRBJ1-1; a possible D gene is TRBD1 (5 bases). The germline gives CDR1 SGHRS, CDR2 YFSETQ. V shed 4 bases and J shed 3 bases, with 13 bases lying between them. The CDR3 contains 14 residues. CDR3 protein: CASSLTGGDTEAFF. CDR3 DNA: TGCGCCAGCAGCCTCACAGGTGGGGACACTGAAGCTTTCTTT. The variable domain in full, with the rest retrieved from reference TRBV5-1 and TRBJ1-1, is KAGVTQTPRYLIKTRGQQVTLSCSPISGHRSVSWYQQTPGQGLQFLFEYFSETQRNKGNFPGRFSGRQFSNSRSEMNVSTLELGDSALYLCASSLTGGDTEAFFGQGTRLTVV.

The V call is TRBV10-3, the J call TRBJ2-1; the match to TRBD2 covers 13 bases. Per the germline V gene, CDR1 is ENHRY and CDR2 is SYGVKD. The CDR3 runs 16 residues. Trimming at V came to 10 bases and at J to 5 bases, leaving 11 bases not matched to a gene. CDR3 sequence reads: CATRTSGGPLDNEQFF. The CDR3 nucleotides read TGTGCCACCAGGACTAGCGGGGGCCCCCTAGACAATGAGCAGTTCTTC.

The V call is TRBV18, the J call TRBJ2-7, with 7 bases identical to TRBD1. Per germline, CDR1 KGHSH and CDR2 LQKENI. Losses at the gene ends were 3 bases for V and 11 bases for J; bases not matched to a gene: 10. The CDR3 sequence is 13 residues long. The CDR3 sequence: CASSPGEDRDEYF. The CDR3 DNA reads TGTGCCAGCTCACCGGGGGAAGACAGGGACGAGTACTTC.

The chain has TRBV24-1 and TRBJ2-3; 8 bases match TRBD2. This CDR3 region has 15 residues. Germline V lookup: CDR1 KGHDR, CDR2 SFDVKD. With 4 bases clipped from V and 6 bases from J, the junction kept 8 bases outside the gene matches. Written as DNA, the CDR3 is TGTGCCACCAGTGACCGATCGGGAGGGCTGGATACGCAGTATTTT. Translating gives CATSDRSGGLDTQYF.

This chain connects TRBV29-1 to TRBJ2-7; tentatively, D is TRBD2 (5 bases). This CDR3 region has 11 residues. Between the trimmed V and J ends, which lost 6 bases and 0 bases, there was a span of 6 bases. The germline V gene has CDR1 SQVTM and CDR2 ANQGSEA. The chain's CDR3 is CSVGISYEQYF. For the CDR3, the DNA is TGCAGCGTCGGGATCTCCTACGAGCAGTACTTC.

The chain has TRBV5-1 and TRBJ1-5; D is possibly TRBD1 (5 bases). Germline CDR1 is SGHRS and CDR2 is YFSETQ. The CDR3 has 14 residues. The V end was cut by 5 bases, the J end by 0 bases, with 9 bases between. The CDR3 DNA follows: TGCGCCAGCAGTTCAGGGATTAGCAATCAGCCCCAGCATTTT. Residues: CASSSGISNQPQHF.

V is TRBV9 and J is TRBJ1-4, with D possibly being TRBD1 (6 bases). Germline V CDR1 and CDR2: SGDLS, YYNGEE. The CDR3 length is 15 residues. V was trimmed by 0 bases and J by 8 bases, leaving 14 bases between them. The CDR3 DNA reads TGTGCCAGCAGCGTAGGTGGGGGGGCTGGAGAAAAACTGTTTTTT. This encodes CASSVGGGAGEKLFF.

This chain links TRBV27 with TRBJ2-1; 7 bases are a match to TRBD1. The CDR3 consists of 14 residues. Unmatched junction bases numbered 12, after V lost 6 bases and J lost 10 bases. In germline, CDR1 is MNHEY, CDR2 SMNVEV (reference sequence). CDR3 amino acids: CASSRDRVVSEQFF. In DNA, the CDR3 is TGTGCCAGCAGCCGAGACAGGGTGGTTAGCGAGCAGTTCTTC.

The chain's CDR3 is CASTDRGINGYTF. The CDR3 bases are TGTGCCAGCACCGATAGGGGGATCAATGGCTACACCTTC. The J gene is TRBJ1-2, the V gene TRBV3-1 (or the pseudogene TRBV3-2); D may be TRBD1 (6 bases). Between the trimmed V and J ends, which lost 7 bases and 6 bases, there was a span of 15 bases. The V gene's germline CDR1 is LGHDT and CDR2 YNNKEL (reference sequence). The CDR3 covers 13 residues.

The chain recombines TRBV27 with TRBJ1-2, with D possibly matching TRBD1 (5 bases). V shed 2 bases and J shed 6 bases, with 7 bases lying between them. The CDR3 loop spans 12 amino acids. Germline loops: CDR1 MNHEY, CDR2 SMNVEV (reference sequence). The CDR3 protein is CASSLGGDGYTF. The CDR3 coding sequence is TGTGCCAGCAGTTTAGGGGGGGATGGCTACACCTTC.

The chain is built from TRBV2 and TRBJ1-4, with D unclear. Germline V gene data show CDR1 as SNHLY and CDR2 as FYNNEI. The CDR3 sequence is 10 residues long. V lost 6 bases to trimming and J lost 10 bases, with 6 bases between them. CDR3 coding DNA: TGTGCCAGCAGGTGGAGAAAACTGTTTTTT. Protein product: CASRWRKLFF.